Sequencing of this T cell receptor (beta chain) was carried out in a study of cytomegalovirus exposure and HLA in healthy donors. PCR amplification relied on 60 Vbeta primers (plus 13 Jbeta primers). Here immunoSEQ multiplex PCR was the method, and the copy in TCRdb shows in-frame clones only, minus some. In the table there are about 160,000 clones, around 76% of which are singletons. V lost 4 bases to trimming and J lost 7 bases; unmatched junction nucleotides: 6. Germline V gives CDR1 SGHRS, CDR2 YFSETQ. The CDR3 spans 14 residues. This receptor was taken from a girl aged 5 to 17 in good health and CMV-seropositive. Sequencing input: PBMCs. The J gene is TRBJ1-2, the V gene TRBV5-1, with 11 nucleotides matching TRBD1. CDR3: CASSLGTGGLGYTF. In nucleotides, the CDR3 is TGCGCCAGCAGCCTAGGGACAGGGGGGCTTGGCTACACCTTC.